This T cell receptor (beta chain) was found in a study of control samples from healthy donors and cancer patients. CDR3 length: 14 amino acids. The germline V gene encodes CDR1 KGHDR and CDR2 SFDVKD. Trimming took off 3 bases at V and 4 bases at J, with 9 bases between the two ends. TCRdb's copy holds only in-frame clones and misses some; the assay was immunoSEQ multiplex PCR. The sample holds 50,000 or so clones; nearly 90% are singletons and the top ten take 3.5% to 4%. The sample consisted of blood. This receptor was taken from a man aged 45-60 years in good health. This chain connects TRBV24-1 to TRBJ1-5; no reliable D call. CDR3 sequence reads: CATSDREKNQPQHF. For the CDR3, the DNA is TGTGCCACCAGTGATCGAGAAAAGAATCAGCCCCAGCATTTT.